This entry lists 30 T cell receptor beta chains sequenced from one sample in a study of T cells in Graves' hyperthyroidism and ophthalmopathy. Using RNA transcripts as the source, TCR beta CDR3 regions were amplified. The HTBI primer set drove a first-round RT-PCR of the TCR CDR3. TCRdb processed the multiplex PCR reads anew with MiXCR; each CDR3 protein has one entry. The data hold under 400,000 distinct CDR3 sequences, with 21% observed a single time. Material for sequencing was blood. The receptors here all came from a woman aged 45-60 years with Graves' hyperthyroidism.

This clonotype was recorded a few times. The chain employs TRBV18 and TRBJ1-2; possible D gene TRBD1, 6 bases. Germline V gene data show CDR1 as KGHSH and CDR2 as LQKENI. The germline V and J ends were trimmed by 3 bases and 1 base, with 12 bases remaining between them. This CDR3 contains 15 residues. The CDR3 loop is CASSPGTLDNYGYTF. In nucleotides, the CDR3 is TGTGCCAGCTCACCCGGGACACTCGATAACTATGGCTACACCTTC.

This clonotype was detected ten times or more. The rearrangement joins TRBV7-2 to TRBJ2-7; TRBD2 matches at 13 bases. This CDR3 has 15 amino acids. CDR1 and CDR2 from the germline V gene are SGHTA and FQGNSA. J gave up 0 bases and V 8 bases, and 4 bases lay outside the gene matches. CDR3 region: CASELAGGSSYEQYF. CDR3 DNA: TGTGCCAGCGAACTAGCGGGGGGGAGCTCCTACGAGCAGTACTTC.

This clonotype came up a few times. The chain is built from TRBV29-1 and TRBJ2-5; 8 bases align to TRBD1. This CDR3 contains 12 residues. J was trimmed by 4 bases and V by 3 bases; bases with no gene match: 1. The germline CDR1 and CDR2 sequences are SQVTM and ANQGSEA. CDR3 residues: CSVDRGLETQYF. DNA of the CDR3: TGCAGCGTTGACAGGGGGCTAGAGACCCAGTACTTC. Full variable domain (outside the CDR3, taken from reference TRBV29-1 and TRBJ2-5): SAVISQKPSRDICQRGTSLTIQCQVDSQVTMMFWYRQQPGQSLTLIATANQGSEATYESGFVIDKFPISRPNLTFSTLTVSNMSPEDSSIYLCSVDRGLETQYFGPGTRLLVL.

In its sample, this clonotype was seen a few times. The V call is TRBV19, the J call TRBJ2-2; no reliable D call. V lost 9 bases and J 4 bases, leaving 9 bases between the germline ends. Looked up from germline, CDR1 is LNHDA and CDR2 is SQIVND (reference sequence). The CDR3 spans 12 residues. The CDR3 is CASARGTGELFF. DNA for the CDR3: TGTGCCAGCGCTCGAGGCACCGGGGAGCTGTTTTTT. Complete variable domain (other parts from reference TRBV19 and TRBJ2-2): DGGITQSPKYLFRKEGQNVTLSCEQNLNHDAMYWYRQDPGQGLRLIYYSQIVNDFQKGDIAEGYSVSREKKESFPLTVTSAQKNPTAFYLCASARGTGELFFGEGSRLTVL.

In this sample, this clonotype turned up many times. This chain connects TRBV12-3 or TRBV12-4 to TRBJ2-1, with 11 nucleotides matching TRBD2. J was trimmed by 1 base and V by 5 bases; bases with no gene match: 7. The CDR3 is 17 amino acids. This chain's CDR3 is CASSIRLAGFSYNEQFF. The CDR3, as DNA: TGTGCCAGCAGTATCCGACTAGCGGGATTTTCCTACAATGAGCAGTTCTTC.

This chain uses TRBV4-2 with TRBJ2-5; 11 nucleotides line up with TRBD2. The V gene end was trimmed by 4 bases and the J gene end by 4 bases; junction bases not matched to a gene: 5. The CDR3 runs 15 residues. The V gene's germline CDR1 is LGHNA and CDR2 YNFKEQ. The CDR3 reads CASSPTSGSLETQYF. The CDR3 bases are TGTGCCAGCAGCCCAACTAGCGGGAGTTTAGAGACCCAGTACTTC.

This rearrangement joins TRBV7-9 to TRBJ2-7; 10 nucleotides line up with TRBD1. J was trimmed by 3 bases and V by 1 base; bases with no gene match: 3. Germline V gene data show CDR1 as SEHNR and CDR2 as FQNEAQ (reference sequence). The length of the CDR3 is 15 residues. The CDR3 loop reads CASSLGGTGDYEQYF. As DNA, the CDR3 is TGTGCCAGCAGCTTAGGTGGGACAGGGGACTACGAGCAGTACTTC.

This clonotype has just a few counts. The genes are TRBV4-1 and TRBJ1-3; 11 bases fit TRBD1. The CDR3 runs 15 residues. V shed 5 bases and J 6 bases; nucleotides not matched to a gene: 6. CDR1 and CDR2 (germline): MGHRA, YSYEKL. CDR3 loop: CASSRGQGDVNTIYF. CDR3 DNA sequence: TGCGCCAGCAGCAGGGGACAGGGGGATGTAAACACCATATATTTT.

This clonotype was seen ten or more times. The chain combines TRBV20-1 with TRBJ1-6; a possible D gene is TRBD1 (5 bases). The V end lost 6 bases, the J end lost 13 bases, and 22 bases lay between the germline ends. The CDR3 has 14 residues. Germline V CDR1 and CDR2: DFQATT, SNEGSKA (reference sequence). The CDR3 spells CSAGLLLLSSPLHF. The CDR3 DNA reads TGCAGTGCGGGACTCCTTCTCCTTAGTTCGCCCCTCCACTTT.

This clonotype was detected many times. CDR3 DNA sequence: TGTGCCAGCAGTTTAGGGGGGAGGGGGGATGAGCAGTTCTTC. Translating it yields CASSLGGRGDEQFF. This chain joins TRBV28 and TRBJ2-1; maybe TRBD2 (7 bases). The CDR3 runs 14 residues. V lost 2 bases, J lost 8 bases, and 13 bases lay in between. CDR1 is MDHEN and CDR2 is SYDVKM in the germline V gene.

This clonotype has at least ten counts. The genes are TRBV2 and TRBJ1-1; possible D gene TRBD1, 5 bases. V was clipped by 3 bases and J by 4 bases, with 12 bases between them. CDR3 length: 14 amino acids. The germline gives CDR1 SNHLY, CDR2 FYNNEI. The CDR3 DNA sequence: TGTGCCAGCAGTGACCGCGACAGAGGCACTGAAGCTTTCTTT. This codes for CASSDRDRGTEAFF.

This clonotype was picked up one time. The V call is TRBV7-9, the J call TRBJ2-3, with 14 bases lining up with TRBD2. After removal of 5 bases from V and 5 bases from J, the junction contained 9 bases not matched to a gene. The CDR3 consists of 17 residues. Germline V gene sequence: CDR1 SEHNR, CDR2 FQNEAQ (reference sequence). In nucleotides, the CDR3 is TGTGCCAGCAGCCCAGGGACTAGCGGGGGCACAAGAGATACGCAGTATTTT. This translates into CASSPGTSGGTRDTQYF.

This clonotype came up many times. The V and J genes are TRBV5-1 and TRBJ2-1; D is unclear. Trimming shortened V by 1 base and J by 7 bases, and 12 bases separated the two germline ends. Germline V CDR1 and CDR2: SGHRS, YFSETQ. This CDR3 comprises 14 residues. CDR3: CASSLWDAVNEQFF. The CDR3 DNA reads TGCGCCAGCAGCTTGTGGGATGCCGTAAATGAGCAGTTCTTC.

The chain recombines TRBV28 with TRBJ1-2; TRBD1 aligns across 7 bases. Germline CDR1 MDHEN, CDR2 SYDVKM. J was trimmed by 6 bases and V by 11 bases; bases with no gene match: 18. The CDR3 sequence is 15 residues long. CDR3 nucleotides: TGTGCCGCCTTTGGGAGGGGGCCCACGATCGATGGCTACACCTTC. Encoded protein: CAAFGRGPTIDGYTF.

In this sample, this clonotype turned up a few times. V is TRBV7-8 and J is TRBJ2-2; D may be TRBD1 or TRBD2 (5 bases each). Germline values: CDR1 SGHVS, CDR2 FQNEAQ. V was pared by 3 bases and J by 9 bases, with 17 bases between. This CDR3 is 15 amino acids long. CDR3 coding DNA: TGTGCCAGCAGCTTCGGGGCTAACACTGTGAGGGAGCTGTTTTTT. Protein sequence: CASSFGANTVRELFF.

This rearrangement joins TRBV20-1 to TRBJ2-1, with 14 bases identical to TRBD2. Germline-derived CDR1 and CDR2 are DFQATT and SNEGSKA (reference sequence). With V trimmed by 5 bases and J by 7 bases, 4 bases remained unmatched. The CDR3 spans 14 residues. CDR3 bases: TGCAGTGCTGAGGGACTAGCGGGAGAAAATGAGCAGTTCTTC. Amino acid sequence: CSAEGLAGENEQFF.

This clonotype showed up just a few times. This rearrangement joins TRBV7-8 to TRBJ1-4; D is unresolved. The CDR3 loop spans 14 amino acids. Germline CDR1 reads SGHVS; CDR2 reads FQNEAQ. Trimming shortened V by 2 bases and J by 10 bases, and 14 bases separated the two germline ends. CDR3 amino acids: CASSLRAGWGKLFF. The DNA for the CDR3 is TGTGCCAGCAGCTTACGGGCGGGTTGGGGAAAACTGTTTTTT.

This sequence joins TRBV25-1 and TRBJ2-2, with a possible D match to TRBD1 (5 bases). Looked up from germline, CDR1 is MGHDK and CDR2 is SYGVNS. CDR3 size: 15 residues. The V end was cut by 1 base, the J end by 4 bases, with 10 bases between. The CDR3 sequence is CASSESKGRTGELFF. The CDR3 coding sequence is TGTGCCAGCAGTGAATCAAAGGGGCGCACCGGGGAGCTGTTTTTT.

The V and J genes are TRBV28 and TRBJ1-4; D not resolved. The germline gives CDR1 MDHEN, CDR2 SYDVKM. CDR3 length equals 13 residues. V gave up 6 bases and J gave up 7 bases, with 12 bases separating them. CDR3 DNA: TGTGCCAGCAGAATAGTTGGGAGTGAAAAACTGTTTTTT. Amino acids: CASRIVGSEKLFF.

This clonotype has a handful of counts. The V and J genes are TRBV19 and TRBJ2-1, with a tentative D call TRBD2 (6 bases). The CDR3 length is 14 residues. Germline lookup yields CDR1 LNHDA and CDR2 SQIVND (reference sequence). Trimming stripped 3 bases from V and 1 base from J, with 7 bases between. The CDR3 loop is CASSIGTSYNEQFF. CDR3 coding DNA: TGTGCCAGTAGTATCGGGACTTCCTACAATGAGCAGTTCTTC.

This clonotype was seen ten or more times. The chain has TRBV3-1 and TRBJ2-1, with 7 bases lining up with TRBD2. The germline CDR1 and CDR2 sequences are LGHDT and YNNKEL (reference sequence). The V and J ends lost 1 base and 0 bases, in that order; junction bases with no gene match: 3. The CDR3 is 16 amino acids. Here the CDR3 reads CASSQAGRSSYNEQFF. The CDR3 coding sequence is TGTGCCAGCAGCCAAGCCGGGAGGTCCTCCTACAATGAGCAGTTCTTC.

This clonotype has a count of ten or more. CDR3 DNA: TGTGCCAGCACAGAGGGGGGGCCTAACTATGGCTACACCTTC. Amino acids: CASTEGGPNYGYTF. The J gene is TRBJ1-2, the V gene TRBV28; weak D call: TRBD1 (6 bases). The CDR3 runs 14 residues. The ends were cut back, 7 bases at V and 0 bases at J, with 12 bases in the middle. Germline CDR1 MDHEN, CDR2 SYDVKM.

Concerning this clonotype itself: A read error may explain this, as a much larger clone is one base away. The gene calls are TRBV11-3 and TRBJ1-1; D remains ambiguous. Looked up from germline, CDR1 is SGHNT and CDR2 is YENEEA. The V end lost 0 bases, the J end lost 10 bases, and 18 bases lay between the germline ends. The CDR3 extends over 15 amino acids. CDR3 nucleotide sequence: TGTGCCAGCAGCTTAGAGGCGGGATCTGGGAGTGGAGCTTTCTTT. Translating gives CASSLEAGSGSGAFF.

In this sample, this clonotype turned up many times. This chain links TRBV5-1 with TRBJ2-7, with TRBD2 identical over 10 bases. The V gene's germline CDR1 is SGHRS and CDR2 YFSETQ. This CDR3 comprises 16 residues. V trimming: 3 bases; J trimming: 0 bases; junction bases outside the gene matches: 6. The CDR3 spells CASSSESGGGSYEQYF. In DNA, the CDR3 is TGCGCCAGCAGCTCCGAGAGCGGGGGGGGCTCCTACGAGCAGTACTTC.

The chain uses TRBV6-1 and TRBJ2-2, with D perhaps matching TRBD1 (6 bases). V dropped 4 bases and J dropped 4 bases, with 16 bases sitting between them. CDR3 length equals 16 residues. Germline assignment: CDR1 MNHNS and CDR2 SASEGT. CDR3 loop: CASSVSPTGTTGELFF. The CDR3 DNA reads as TGTGCCAGCAGTGTTTCCCCGACAGGCACCACCGGGGAGCTGTTTTTT.

The CDR3 loop reads CASSVGTGIDSPLHF. The CDR3 DNA sequence: TGTGCCAGCAGCGTAGGGACAGGGATCGATTCACCCCTCCACTTT. V and J are TRBV9 and TRBJ1-6, with 8 bases matching TRBD1. The germline gives CDR1 SGDLS, CDR2 YYNGEE. The CDR3 has 15 residues. The trim removed 0 bases at V and 8 bases at J, leaving 4 bases unmatched. Based on the CDR3 plus reference TRBV9 and TRBJ1-6, the full variable domain is DSGVTQTPKHLITATGQRVTLRCSPRSGDLSVYWYQQSLDQGLQFLIQYYNGEERAKGNILERFSAQQFPDLHSELNLSSLELGDSALYFCASSVGTGIDSPLHFGNGTRLTVT.

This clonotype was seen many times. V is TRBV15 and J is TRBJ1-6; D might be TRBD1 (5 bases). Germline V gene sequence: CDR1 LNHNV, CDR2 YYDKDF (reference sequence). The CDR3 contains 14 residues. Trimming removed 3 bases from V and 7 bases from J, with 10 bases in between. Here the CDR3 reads CATSRKAGNSPLHF. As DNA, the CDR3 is TGTGCCACCAGCAGGAAGGCAGGGAATTCACCCCTCCACTTT.

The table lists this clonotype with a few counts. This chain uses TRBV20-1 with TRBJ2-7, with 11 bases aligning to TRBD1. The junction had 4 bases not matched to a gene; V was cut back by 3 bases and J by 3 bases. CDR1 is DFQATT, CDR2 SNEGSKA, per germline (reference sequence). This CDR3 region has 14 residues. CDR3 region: CSASVGTGGYEQYF. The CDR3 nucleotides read TGCAGTGCTAGTGTCGGGACAGGGGGCTACGAGCAGTACTTC.

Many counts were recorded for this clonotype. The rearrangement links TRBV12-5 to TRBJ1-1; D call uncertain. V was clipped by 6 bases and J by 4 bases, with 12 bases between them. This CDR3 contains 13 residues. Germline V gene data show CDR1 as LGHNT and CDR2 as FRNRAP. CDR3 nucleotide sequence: TGTGCTAGTGGATATCAGTCGTTCACTGAAGCTTTCTTT. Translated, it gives CASGYQSFTEAFF.

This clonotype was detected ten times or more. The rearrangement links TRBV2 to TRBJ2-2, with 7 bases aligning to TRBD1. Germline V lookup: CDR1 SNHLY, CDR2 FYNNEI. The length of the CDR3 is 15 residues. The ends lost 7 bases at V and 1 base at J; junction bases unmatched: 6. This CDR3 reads CASKRTGENTGELFF. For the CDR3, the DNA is TGTGCCAGCAAAAGAACAGGGGAGAACACCGGGGAGCTGTTTTTT.